What follows is one T cell receptor (beta chain) and its context. The record originates from a study of blood T cell repertoires in COVID-19. Study information: Some COVID-19 samples were acute and others convalescent; all came from the United States, Italy and Spain.

Original analysis: Reference gene primer amplification gave nucleated cell count estimates. The method was immunoSEQ multiplex PCR; TCRdb's version includes in-frame clones alone and lacks a portion of them. The DNA gave D and trimming, while V, J and clone size come from that table. The sample includes fewer than 350,000 clones, 70% to 90% seen only once; the top ten take 7.2%. This sequence originates from a human donor in a cohort sampled during active COVID-19. Source material: peripheral blood.

CDR3 residues: CASSEAGRRGRTEAFF. The CDR3, as DNA: TGTGCCAGCAGTGAAGCGGGTCGAAGGGGGCGAACTGAAGCTTTCTTT. The chain employs TRBV2 and TRBJ1-1; 7 nucleotides align to TRBD1. The junction had 9 bases not matched to a gene; V was cut back by 0 bases and J by 5 bases. CDR3 length: 16 amino acids. CDR1 is SNHLY, CDR2 FYNNEI, per germline.